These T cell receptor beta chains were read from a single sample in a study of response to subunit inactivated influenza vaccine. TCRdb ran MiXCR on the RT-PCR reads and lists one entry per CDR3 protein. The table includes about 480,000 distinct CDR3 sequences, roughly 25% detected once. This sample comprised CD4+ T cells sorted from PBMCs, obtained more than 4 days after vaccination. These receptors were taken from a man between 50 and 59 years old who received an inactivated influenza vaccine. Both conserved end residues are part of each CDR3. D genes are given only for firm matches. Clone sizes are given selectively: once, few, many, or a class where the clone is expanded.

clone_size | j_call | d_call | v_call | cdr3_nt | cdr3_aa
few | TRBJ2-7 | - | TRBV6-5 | TGTGCCAGCAGTTACTCGGGGGGACGCTCCTACGAGCAGTACTTC | CASSYSGGRSYEQYF
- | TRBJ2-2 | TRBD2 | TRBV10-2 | TGCGCCAGCAGGGGGGGAAGCGGGGGGTTCAACACCGGGGAGCTGTTTTTT | CASRGGSGGFNTGELFF
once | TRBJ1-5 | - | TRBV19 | TGTGCCAGTAGTATAGATACCGGCAGGCCGCTCCAGCATTTT | CASSIDTGRPLQHF
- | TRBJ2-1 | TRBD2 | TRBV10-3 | TGTGCCATCAGTGAAGCGACTAGCGGGAGGAATGAGCAGTTCTTC | CAISEATSGRNEQFF
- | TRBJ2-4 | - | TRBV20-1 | TGCAGTGCCCCCGAGGGGGTTACAGGATTAAACATTCAGTACTTC | CSAPEGVTGLNIQYF
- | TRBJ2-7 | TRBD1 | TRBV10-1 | TGCGCCAGCAGTGATTCGGGACAGGCGTTGTTCGAGCAGTACTTC | CASSDSGQALFEQYF
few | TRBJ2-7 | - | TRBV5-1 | TGCGCCAGCAGCTTGAAGGCAGGGAACTACGAGCAGTACTTC | CASSLKAGNYEQYF
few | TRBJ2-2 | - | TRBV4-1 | TGCGCCAGCAGCCACCGAAGGGGGGACCCCGGGGAGCTGTTTTTT | CASSHRRGDPGELFF
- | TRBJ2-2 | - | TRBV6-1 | TGTGCCAGTGTCGGGGCTACCGGGGAGCTGTTTTTT | CASVGATGELFF
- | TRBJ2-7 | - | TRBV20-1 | TGCAGTGCTAGCACCCCGAACGGGGGGCGGGTCTACGAGCAGTACTTC | CSASTPNGGRVYEQYF
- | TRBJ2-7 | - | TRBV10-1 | TGCGCCAGCGGCCAGAGAGGGTTCCCCTACGAGCAGTACTTC | CASGQRGFPYEQYF
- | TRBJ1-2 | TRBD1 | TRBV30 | TGTGCCGATGGGACAGCTCGCGGGAGATATGGCTACACCTTC | CADGTARGRYGYTF
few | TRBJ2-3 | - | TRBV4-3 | TGCGCCAGCAGCCAAGATAGGATCGGGGCAGATACGCAGTATTTT | CASSQDRIGADTQYF
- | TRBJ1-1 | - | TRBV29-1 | TGCAGCCTCCGGGGGGGCAACACTGAAGCTTTCTTT | CSLRGGNTEAFF